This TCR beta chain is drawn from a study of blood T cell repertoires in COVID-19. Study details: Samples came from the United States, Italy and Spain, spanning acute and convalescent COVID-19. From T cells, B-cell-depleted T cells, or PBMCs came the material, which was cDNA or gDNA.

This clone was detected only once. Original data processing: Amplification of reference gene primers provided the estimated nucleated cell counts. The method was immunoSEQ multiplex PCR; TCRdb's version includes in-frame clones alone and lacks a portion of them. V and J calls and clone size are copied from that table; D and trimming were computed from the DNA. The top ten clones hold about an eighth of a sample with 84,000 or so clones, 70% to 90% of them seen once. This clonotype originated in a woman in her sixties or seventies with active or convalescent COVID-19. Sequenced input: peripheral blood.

CDR3 in DNA: TGTGCCAGCAGTTCGGAGGCGGCGTGGGCTGAAGCTTTCTTT. Its protein product is CASSSEAAWAEAFF. The V and J genes are TRBV6-6 and TRBJ1-1; D remains unclear. CDR1 and CDR2 from the germline V gene are MNHNY and SVGAGI (reference sequence). The CDR3 is 14 amino acids. Trimming pared 4 bases from V and 6 bases from J, leaving 15 bases between.